This T cell receptor (beta chain) stems from a study of blood T cell repertoires in COVID-19. Across the study: Researchers got acute and convalescent COVID-19 samples from the United States, Italy and Spain. PBMCs, B-cell-depleted T cells, or T cells provided the cDNA or gDNA that made up the material.

As originally analysed: Scientists estimated how many nucleated cells there were by amplifying reference gene primers. The repertoire was sequenced with immunoSEQ multiplex PCR; TCRdb's copy has only in-frame clones and lacks some. For V, J and clone size, that table is used; D and trimming come from the DNA. The sample contains some 200,000 clones, roughly four fifths of which appear only once. V was shortened by 4 bases and J by 5 bases, with 11 bases between the two germline ends. This CDR3 region has 14 residues. Germline V lookup: CDR1 SGHDN, CDR2 FVKESK. The clonotype was recovered from a human donor with acute or convalescent COVID-19. The donor label of this sample is uncertain. This chain connects TRBV14 to TRBJ2-2; D possibly corresponds to TRBD1 (5 bases). The sample consisted of peripheral blood. CDR3 region: CASSLGVVTGELFF. Here the CDR3 DNA reads TGTGCCAGCAGCCTAGGGGTGGTTACCGGGGAGCTGTTTTTT.